This TCR beta chain emerged from a study of T cells in tumors after PD-1 blockade. Study context: Prior checkpoint blockade, systemic immunosuppressant use, or anti-cancer therapy within 4 weeks excluded patients. Daily vismodegib 150 mg continued in a subset of anti-PD-1-treated patients. Peripheral blood samples averaged around 40,000 unique clonotypes and 100,000 to 130,000 templates. General study results and limits: Blood contained about 40% of the tumor's TCR clonotypes.

This CDR3 is built from 15 residues. V gave up 0 bases and J gave up 3 bases, with 13 bases separating them. Germline V gives CDR1 SGHTS, CDR2 YDEGEE. Here immunoSEQ multiplex PCR was the method, and the copy in TCRdb shows in-frame clones only, minus some. Of around 60,000 clones in the sample, around 77% were seen once. Of note for this clone: Antigen: not known.

The sample consisted of PBMCs, taken before anti-PD-1 treatment. The TCR comes from a human donor with basal cell carcinoma. The chain combines TRBV5-8 with TRBJ2-7; D could derive from TRBD1 or TRBD2 (5 bases each). The CDR3 spells CASSLDRGVGYEQYF. The CDR3 nucleotides are TGTGCCAGCAGCTTGGATCGAGGGGTTGGCTACGAGCAGTACTTC.